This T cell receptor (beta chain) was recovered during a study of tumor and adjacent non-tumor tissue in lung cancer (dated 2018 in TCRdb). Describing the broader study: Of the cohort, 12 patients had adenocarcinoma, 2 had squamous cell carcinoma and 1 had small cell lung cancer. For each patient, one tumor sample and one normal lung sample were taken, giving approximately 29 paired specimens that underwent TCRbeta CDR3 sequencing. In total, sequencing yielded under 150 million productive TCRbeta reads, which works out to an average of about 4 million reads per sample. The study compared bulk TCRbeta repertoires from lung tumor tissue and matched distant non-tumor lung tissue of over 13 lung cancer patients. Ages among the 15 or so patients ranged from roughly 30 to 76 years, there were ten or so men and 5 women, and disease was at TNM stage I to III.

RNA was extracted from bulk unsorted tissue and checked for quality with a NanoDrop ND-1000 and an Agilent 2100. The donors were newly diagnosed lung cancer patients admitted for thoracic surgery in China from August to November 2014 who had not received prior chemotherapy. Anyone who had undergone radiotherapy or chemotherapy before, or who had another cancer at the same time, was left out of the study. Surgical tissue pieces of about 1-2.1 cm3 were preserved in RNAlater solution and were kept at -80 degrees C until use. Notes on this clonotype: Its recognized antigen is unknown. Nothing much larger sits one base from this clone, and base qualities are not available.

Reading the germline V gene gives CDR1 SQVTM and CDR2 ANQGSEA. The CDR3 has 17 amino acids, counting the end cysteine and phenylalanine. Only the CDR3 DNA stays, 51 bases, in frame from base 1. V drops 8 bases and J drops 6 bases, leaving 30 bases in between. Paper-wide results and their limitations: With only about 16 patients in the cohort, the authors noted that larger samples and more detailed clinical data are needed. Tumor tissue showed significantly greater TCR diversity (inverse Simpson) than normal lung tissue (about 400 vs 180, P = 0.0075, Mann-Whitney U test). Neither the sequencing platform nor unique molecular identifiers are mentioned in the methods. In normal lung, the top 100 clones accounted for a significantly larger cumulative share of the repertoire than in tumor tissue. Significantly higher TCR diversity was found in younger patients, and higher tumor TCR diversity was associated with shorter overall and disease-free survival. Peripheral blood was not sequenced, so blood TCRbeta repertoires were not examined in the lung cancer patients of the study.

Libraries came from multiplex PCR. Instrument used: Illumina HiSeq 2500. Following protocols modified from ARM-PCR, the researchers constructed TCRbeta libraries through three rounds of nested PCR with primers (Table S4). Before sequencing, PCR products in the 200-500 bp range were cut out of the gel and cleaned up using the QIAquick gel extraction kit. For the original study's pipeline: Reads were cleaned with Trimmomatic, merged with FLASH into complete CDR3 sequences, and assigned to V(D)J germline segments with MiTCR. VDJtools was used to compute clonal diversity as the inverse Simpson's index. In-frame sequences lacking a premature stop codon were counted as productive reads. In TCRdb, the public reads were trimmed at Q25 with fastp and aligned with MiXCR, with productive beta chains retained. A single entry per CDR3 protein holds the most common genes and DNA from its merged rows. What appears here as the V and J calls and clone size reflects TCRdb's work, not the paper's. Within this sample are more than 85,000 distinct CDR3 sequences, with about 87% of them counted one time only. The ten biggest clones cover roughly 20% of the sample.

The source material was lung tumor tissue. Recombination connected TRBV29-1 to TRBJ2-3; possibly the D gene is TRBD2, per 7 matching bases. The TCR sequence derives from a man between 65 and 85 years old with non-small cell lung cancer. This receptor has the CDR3 CSLLPYVIGGDTDTQYF. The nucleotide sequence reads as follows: TGCAGCCTACTCCCATATGTGATAGGGGGGGACACTGATACGCAGTATTTT.